This entry features one T cell receptor beta chain sequence. Antigen unknown. TCRdb re-called the 5' RACE reads and shows each CDR3 protein once, DNA omitted. The sample includes roughly 160,000 distinct CDR3 sequences. The data were obtained in a study of T cells expressing NK-cell markers. Turning to the study itself: In sorted CD3+CD56+NKG2C+, CD3+CD56+NKG2C- and CD3+CD56-NKG2C+ T cells, TCR beta repertoires were obtained. Findings of the study overall: Dominant NKG2C+ clonotypes accounted for roughly 1.0-7.0% of CD8+ T cells in a handful of donors.

CDR3 size: 13 residues. Germline CDR1 SGHDT, CDR2 YYEEEE. This clonotype was obtained from a man aged 18-70 years in good health. The sample was blood T cells: a sorted CD56 or NKG2C T cell subset, CD4+ or CD8+ T cells, or bulk PBMC T cells (not recorded which). The chain links TRBV5-6 to TRBJ2-5. CDR3: CASSLMGSETQYF.